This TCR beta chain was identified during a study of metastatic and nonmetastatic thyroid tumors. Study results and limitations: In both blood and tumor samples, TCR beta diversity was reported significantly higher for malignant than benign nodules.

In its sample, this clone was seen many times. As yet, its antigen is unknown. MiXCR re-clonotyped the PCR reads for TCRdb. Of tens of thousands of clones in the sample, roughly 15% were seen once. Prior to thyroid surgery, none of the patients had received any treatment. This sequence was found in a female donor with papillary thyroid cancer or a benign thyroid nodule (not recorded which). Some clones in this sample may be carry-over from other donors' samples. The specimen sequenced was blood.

The CDR3 sequence: CASSQGASGRLAGELFF. In DNA, the CDR3 is TGTGCCAGCAGCCAAGGGGCTAGCGGGAGACTAGCCGGGGAGCTGTTTTTT. The V call is TRBV4-2, the J call TRBJ2-2, with TRBD2 matching over 10 bases. Germline V gives CDR1 LGHNA, CDR2 YNFKEQ. With 1 base clipped from V and 6 bases from J, the junction kept 8 bases outside the gene matches. CDR3 length: 17 residues.